The source of this TCR beta chain is a study of cytomegalovirus exposure and HLA in healthy donors. Study results and caveats: Among the CMV-associated chains, three were confirmed in vitro as specific for CMV antigens.

This PCR relied on a set of 60 Vbeta primers and 13 Jbeta primers. Sequencing used immunoSEQ multiplex PCR; TCRdb keeps in-frame clones, though not all of them. The sample consists of about 98,000 clones, over 75% of them appearing once. This CDR3 region has 14 residues. Germline V gives CDR1 LNHDA, CDR2 SQIVND (reference sequence). Trimming removed 7 bases from V and 3 bases from J; junction bases left unmatched: 6. As to this clone: Its antigen is unidentified.

The specimen was PBMCs. The chain links TRBV19 to TRBJ2-5, with 9 bases identical to TRBD2. This TCR was sampled from a female donor in good health and CMV-seropositive. Here the CDR3 DNA reads TGTGCCAGTACCTCCCGACTAGCGGAAGAGACCCAGTACTTC. Its translation: CASTSRLAEETQYF.